This T cell receptor beta chain came from a study of T cells expressing NK-cell markers. Broader study findings: In more than 5 donors, dominant CD3+CD56+NKG2C+ clones formed roughly 1.0-7.0% of CD8+ cells.

As concerns this clonotype: What it binds is not known.

This CDR3 has 14 amino acids. In germline, CDR1 is SGHAT, CDR2 FQDESV (reference sequence). A 5'RACE template switching approach incorporating UMIs was used to make TCR beta cDNA. After re-calling the 5' RACE reads, TCRdb lists one entry per CDR3 protein, DNA absent. This table holds fewer than 400,000 distinct CDR3 sequences. The rearrangement joins TRBV11-1 to TRBJ2-2. This TCR was recovered from a woman aged 50 to 65 in good health. The sample consisted of blood T cells: a sorted CD56 or NKG2C T cell subset, CD4+ or CD8+ T cells, or bulk PBMC T cells (not recorded which). The CDR3 sequence is CASSFSQVTGELFF.